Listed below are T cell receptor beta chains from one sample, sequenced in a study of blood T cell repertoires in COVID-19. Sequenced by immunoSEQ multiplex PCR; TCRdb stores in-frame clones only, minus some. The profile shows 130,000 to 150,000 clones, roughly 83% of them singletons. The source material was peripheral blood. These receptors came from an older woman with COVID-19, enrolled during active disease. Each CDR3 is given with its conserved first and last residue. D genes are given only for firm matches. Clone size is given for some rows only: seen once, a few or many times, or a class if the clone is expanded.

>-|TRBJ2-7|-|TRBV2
TGTGCCAGCAGTCTTCGACAGTACGAGCAGTACTTC
CASSLRQYEQYF
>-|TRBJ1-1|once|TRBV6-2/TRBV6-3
TGTGCCAGCAGTTACATGCGCGGGACTGAAGCTTTCTTT
CASSYMRGTEAFF
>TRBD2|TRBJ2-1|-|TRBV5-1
TGCGCCAGCACCCGGACTAGCGGCACCAATGAGCAGTTCTTC
CASTRTSGTNEQFF
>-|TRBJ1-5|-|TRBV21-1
TGTGCCAGCAACCTCAGAGGGGGGGAGAGCAATCAGCCCCAGCATTTT
CASNLRGGESNQPQHF
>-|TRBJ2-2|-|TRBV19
TGTGCCAGTAGTACGACGGTTACCGCGGTCGGGGAGCTGTTTTTT
CASSTTVTAVGELFF
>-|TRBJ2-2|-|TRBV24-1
TGTGCCACCAGTGATTACAGGGACTATACCGGGGAGCTGTTTTTT
CATSDYRDYTGELFF
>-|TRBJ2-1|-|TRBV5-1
TGCGCCAGCAGTTTCGGGGGAAACAATGAGCAGTTCTTC
CASSFGGNNEQFF
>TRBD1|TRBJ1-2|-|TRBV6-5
TGTGCCAGCAGTTATGGGGACAGCACGTTTAACTATGGCTACACCTTC
CASSYGDSTFNYGYTF
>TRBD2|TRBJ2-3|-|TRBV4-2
TGTGCCAGCAGCCCTCTAGCGGGGGGGGTTAGCACAGATACGCAGTATTTT
CASSPLAGGVSTDTQYF
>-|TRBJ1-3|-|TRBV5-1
TGCGCCAGCAGCCCGGAGGGCTCTGGAAACACCATATATTTT
CASSPEGSGNTIYF
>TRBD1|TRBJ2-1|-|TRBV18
TGTGCCAGCTCACCTCGACAGGGGGTCAATGAGCAGTTCTTC
CASSPRQGVNEQFF
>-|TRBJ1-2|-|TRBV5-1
TGCGCCAGCAGCCACGGCGAAGCGGTCAACTATGGCTACACCTTC
CASSHGEAVNYGYTF
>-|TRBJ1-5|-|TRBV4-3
TGCGCCAGCAGCCAAGTTCGACAGGGCAATCAGCCCCAGCATTTT
CASSQVRQGNQPQHF
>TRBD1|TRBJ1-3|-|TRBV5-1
TGCGCCAGCAGCCCCGGGGACAGGGGGAGAAACACCATATATTTT
CASSPGDRGRNTIYF
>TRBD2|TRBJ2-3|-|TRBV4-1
TGCGCCAGCAGCCACGTCGGGACTAGCGGGGTTAGCACAGATACGCAGTATTTT
CASSHVGTSGVSTDTQYF
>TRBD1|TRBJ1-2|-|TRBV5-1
TGCGCCAGCAGCTTGGACAGGGGCCCCTATGGCTACACCTTC
CASSLDRGPYGYTF
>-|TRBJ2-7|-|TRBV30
TGTGCCTGGAAACCGCAAGGGGCCTACGAGCAGTACTTC
CAWKPQGAYEQYF
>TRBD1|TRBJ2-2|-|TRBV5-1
TGCGCCAGCAGCTGGGGGACAGGGAGATCCGGGGAGCTGTTTTTT
CASSWGTGRSGELFF